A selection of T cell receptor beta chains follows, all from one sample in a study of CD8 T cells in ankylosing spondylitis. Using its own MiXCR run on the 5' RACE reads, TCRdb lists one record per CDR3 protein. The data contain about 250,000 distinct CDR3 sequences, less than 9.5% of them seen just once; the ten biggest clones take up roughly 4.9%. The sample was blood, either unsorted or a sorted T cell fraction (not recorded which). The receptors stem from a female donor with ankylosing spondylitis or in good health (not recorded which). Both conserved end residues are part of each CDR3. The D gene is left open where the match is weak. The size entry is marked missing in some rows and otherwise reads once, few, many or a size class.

TGCGCCAGCTCCACAGGGAATTCCGGGGAGCTGTTTTTT,CASSTGNSGELFF,many,TRBJ2-2,.,TRBV5-1
TGTGCCAGCTCACCACGCACACCCTCGAACACCGGGGAGCTGTTTTTT,CASSPRTPSNTGELFF,many,TRBJ2-2,.,TRBV18
TGTGCCACCAGTGATTTCTACGAGCAGTACTTC,CATSDFYEQYF,many,TRBJ2-7,.,TRBV24-1
TGCAGTGCTAGTGGGATGGGGGGAGGTGGCTACACCTTC,CSASGMGGGGYTF,many,TRBJ1-2,.,TRBV20-1
TGTGCCAGCAGCTGGGCGGGAGATAGGAATGAGCAGTTCTTC,CASSWAGDRNEQFF,.,TRBJ2-1,TRBD2,TRBV3-1
TGTGCCAGCAGTTACTCGCGGGTCTACAATGAGCAGTTCTTC,CASSYSRVYNEQFF,many,TRBJ2-1,.,TRBV6-6
TGTGCCAGCAGTTTAGAGACGCTAAGGTGGTCACAAGAGACCCAGTACTTC,CASSLETLRWSQETQYF,many,TRBJ2-5,.,TRBV28
TGTGCCAGCAGCTCGACCCTCTTGCGGACCTACACAGATACGCAGTATTTT,CASSSTLLRTYTDTQYF,many,TRBJ2-3,.,TRBV5-6
TGTGCCAGCAGCAAAGAAGGGGGCGCGGGACTAGCGGGAGAGCCGTCCTACAATGAGCAGTTCTTC,CASSKEGGAGLAGEPSYNEQFF,.,TRBJ2-1,.,TRBV21-1
TGTGCCAGCAGCCCCGCCCCTCGACAGGGCTACAATGAGCAGTTCTTC,CASSPAPRQGYNEQFF,.,TRBJ2-1,TRBD1,TRBV11-2
TGTGCCAGCAGCTTCTTCCCGGGAAGCTCCTACGAGCAGTACTTC,CASSFFPGSSYEQYF,many,TRBJ2-7,.,TRBV5-5
TGTGCCAGCAGCACCGAACAGGGGTCTGGAAACACCATATATTTT,CASSTEQGSGNTIYF,many,TRBJ1-3,TRBD1,TRBV7-2
TGTGCCAGCAGTGAACCACCCCAAGAGACCCAGTACTTC,CASSEPPQETQYF,few,TRBJ2-5,.,TRBV25-1
TGCAGTGCTCCCGGGGACCAGACGTACGAGCAGTACTTC,CSAPGDQTYEQYF,many,TRBJ2-7,.,TRBV20-1
TGCGCCAGCAGCCACGGGACAGCAGACAATGAGCAGTTCTTC,CASSHGTADNEQFF,many,TRBJ2-1,TRBD1,TRBV4-3
TGTGCCAGCGTCCCTGGGACCACTAGCACAGATACGCAGTATTTT,CASVPGTTSTDTQYF,many,TRBJ2-3,.,TRBV11-2
TGTGCCAGCAGTCCCGTTAACAGGGGTATTCGGAATCAGCCCCAGCATTTT,CASSPVNRGIRNQPQHF,many,TRBJ1-5,TRBD1,TRBV6-2/TRBV6-3
TGTGCCAGCAGTTCCCCGGGACAGGGGCTGAGCTCCTACGAGCAGTACTTC,CASSSPGQGLSSYEQYF,many,TRBJ2-7,TRBD1,TRBV27
TGTGCCAGCAGTGAACCGGGACTAATATCCCCCACTCAGTACTTC,CASSEPGLISPTQYF,many,TRBJ2-7,TRBD2,TRBV25-1
TGTGCCAGCAGCTCCCCCGTGAGTGCCGGAGCTTTCTTT,CASSSPVSAGAFF,few,TRBJ1-1,.,TRBV7-9
TGCAGTGCGAGACAGGGGGCTAGCTCTGGGGCCAACGTCCTGACTTTC,CSARQGASSGANVLTF,.,TRBJ2-6,TRBD1,TRBV20-1
TGTGCCAGCAACTGGGAAGGAGGCTACACCTTC,CASNWEGGYTF,many,TRBJ1-2,.,TRBV6-5
TGTGCCAGCAGCTTTTCACAGACCTACGAGCAGTACTTC,CASSFSQTYEQYF,many,TRBJ2-7,.,TRBV7-9
TGTGCCAGCAGTGAAGGGAAGTCCCTAAGTTACGAGCAGTACTTC,CASSEGKSLSYEQYF,few,TRBJ2-7,.,TRBV2
TGCAGCGTTGGAGGGGAAGCCAAAAACATTCAGTACTTC,CSVGGEAKNIQYF,.,TRBJ2-4,.,TRBV29-1
TGCGCCAGCAGCGGTCGGACAGGGAGCACAGATACGCAGTATTTT,CASSGRTGSTDTQYF,few,TRBJ2-3,TRBD1,TRBV5-1
TGTGCCAGCAGTTACGCTAGCGGGAGTGGCGAGCAGTACTTC,CASSYASGSGEQYF,.,TRBJ2-7,TRBD2,TRBV6-5
TGCGCCAGCAGCTATCGACAGGGGGCAAGTAATTCACCCCTCCACTTT,CASSYRQGASNSPLHF,.,TRBJ1-6,TRBD1,TRBV4-1
TGTGCCAGCAGCGCGGGACTACCCGGGGAGCTGTTTTTT,CASSAGLPGELFF,few,TRBJ2-2,TRBD2,TRBV5-4
TGCAGCGTCCATGACAGGGGGAGCACAGATACGCAGTATTTT,CSVHDRGSTDTQYF,many,TRBJ2-3,TRBD1,TRBV29-1
TGCAGTGTAGAGACGAGCTCCTACGAGCAGTACTTC,CSVETSSYEQYF,few,TRBJ2-7,.,TRBV20-1
TGTGCCAGCAGCTTAGTAGCGGGAATAGCAGATACGCAGTATTTT,CASSLVAGIADTQYF,many,TRBJ2-3,TRBD2,TRBV7-2
TGTGCCAGCGGAAGAGGGCTAGCGGCTAGCACAGATACGCAGTATTTT,CASGRGLAASTDTQYF,many,TRBJ2-3,TRBD2,TRBV7-2
TGCAGTGCCCCCAGGGTCGGCGGGAGGTCCTACGAGCAGTACTTC,CSAPRVGGRSYEQYF,many,TRBJ2-7,TRBD2,TRBV20-1
TGCAGTGCTAGCGTCCTACCGGGCTATACTACCTCACCCCTCCACTTT,CSASVLPGYTTSPLHF,many,TRBJ1-6,.,TRBV20-1
TGTGCCAGCAGCTTAGGTGCTAGCCAAGTCAATGAGCAGTTCTTC,CASSLGASQVNEQFF,many,TRBJ2-1,.,TRBV11-2